The source of this T cell receptor (beta chain) is a study of OX40 agonist ivuxolimab in advanced cancers. Study details: With ivuxolimab, an agonistic anti-OX40 (CD134) antibody, patients were treated. Three patients, one with hepatocellular carcinoma and two with cutaneous melanoma, achieved partial responses. Study findings and constraints: Clonal expansion from baseline to week 6 occurred in both CD4+ and CD8+ T cells. No determination was made of the antigen specificity of the expanded peripheral T cells.

Libraries were prepared by immunoSEQ multiplex PCR; TCRdb keeps only in-frame clonotypes and omits some of them. The table has roughly 91,000 clones, over 85% seen once; the top ten hold under 0.8%. Per germline, CDR1 SGHTA and CDR2 FQGNSA. CDR3 length equals 14 residues. The V and J ends lost 4 bases and 1 base, in that order; junction bases with no gene match: 2. With respect to this clone: Its antigen is not identified.

The rearrangement joins TRBV7-2 to TRBJ2-3; 7 bases line up with TRBD2. This clonotype was sampled from an adult with an advanced solid tumor such as melanoma, head and neck, liver or kidney cancer. Specimen: CD4+ or CD8+ T cells sorted from blood, collected in a trial of the OX40 agonist ivuxolimab. DNA of the CDR3: TGTGCCAGCAGCTCAGGACTAGGCACAGATACGCAGTATTTT. Translated: CASSSGLGTDTQYF.